This TCR beta chain emerged from a study of blood T cells in healthy people across ages. V was trimmed by 6 bases and J by 3 bases, leaving 12 bases between them. CDR1 SQVTM and CDR2 ANQGSEA come from the germline V gene. The CDR3 loop spans 13 amino acids. Isolation yielded PBMCs, at least 7 million per sample, in every case. A sample-barcoded 5' primer and a J-beta primer mix were used in a second PCR of roughly 7 to 11 cycles. TCRdb itself ran the 5' RACE reads through MiXCR, one entry per CDR3 protein. The sample records 500,000 to 650,000 distinct CDR3 sequences, about 25% being singletons. Another study also made use of these data, one on T cells of mothers and their children. That report notes: Mothers yielded over 9 million CDR3 reads, children some 3 million each. Slightly higher overlap, not significant, was seen in related mother-child pairs than in unrelated pairs.

The clonotype was recovered from a boy aged 2 to 10 in good health. The chain is built from TRBV29-1 and TRBJ1-5; tentative D call: TRBD1 (5 bases). Sequencing input: blood. CDR3 residues: CSVASGLNQPQHF. CDR3 coding DNA: TGCAGCGTAGCCTCGGGGCTCAATCAGCCCCAGCATTTT.